This TCR beta chain stems from a study of response to subunit inactivated influenza vaccine (dated by TCRdb to between 2018 and 2020). About the study as a whole: Deep quantitative T cell receptor repertoire profiling was used in the study to track responses to a trivalent subunit inactivated influenza vaccine. Beyond this particular receptor, the publication reports: According to the authors, only a limited number of new T cells may be recruited by each seasonal influenza vaccination.

At least ten counts were recorded for this clonotype. There is no known antigen for this receptor. Within one base of it there is no much larger clone, and no base qualities were kept. The library came from RT-PCR. This sample was sequenced with an Illumina HiSeq 2500. TCRdb trimmed the raw reads at Q25, called clones with MiXCR and kept productive beta chains. Each CDR3 protein appears once, grouped with its most common genes and DNA. In all, the sample holds fewer than 700,000 distinct CDR3 sequences, and 10% to 15% of those were seen once. The ten largest account for approximately 14% of the sample. Taken from cysteine to phenylalanine, the CDR3 has 17 residues. Only the CDR3 DNA stays, 51 bases, in frame from base 1. V is trimmed back by 6 bases and J by 2 bases, and the junction contains 11 bases that no gene match accounts for. The sample's time point label, decoded: around 42 days after influenza vaccine administration.

Here the sequenced sample was PBMCs from blood, taken roughly 46 days after vaccination. The rearranged chain carries TRBV12-3 or TRBV12-4 and TRBJ2-2; 8 central bases correspond to TRBD2. The clonotype originates from a man aged 50 or older who received an inactivated influenza vaccine. Donor details come from another sample of the same person, matched by shared clones. The CDR3 here reads CASSTRRLATNTGELFF. Read as DNA, the sequence is TGTGCCAGCAGCACGAGGAGACTAGCGACTAACACCGGGGAGCTGTTTTTT.